Sequencing of this T cell receptor (beta chain) was carried out in a study of cytomegalovirus exposure and HLA in healthy donors. The study sampled nominally healthy donors, though unrecorded immune exposures were likely. Germline-derived CDR1 and CDR2 are SEHNR and FQNEAQ (reference sequence). The ends lost 5 bases at V and 4 bases at J; junction bases unmatched: 2. The length of the CDR3 is 14 residues. The PCR made use of 60 Vbeta and 13 Jbeta primers. In the authors' methods: Approximately 12 million of some 80 million unique TCR beta chains were shared, per a later count. Libraries were prepared by immunoSEQ multiplex PCR; TCRdb keeps only in-frame clonotypes and omits some of them. Clone size and the V and J calls come from that table; the DNA yielded D and trimming. The table includes fewer than 200,000 clones, roughly 80% detected once.

The sequenced material came from PBMCs. This TCR derives from a woman aged 18 to 35 in good health and CMV-seronegative. The chain employs TRBV7-9 and TRBJ2-3; 11 positions agree with TRBD1. This CDR3 is CASSGQGASDTQYF. As DNA, the CDR3 is TGTGCCAGCAGCGGACAGGGGGCATCAGATACGCAGTATTTT.